A single sample gave rise to the 20 T cell receptor beta chains below, sequenced in a study of T cell changes during pregnancy in multiple sclerosis. TCRdb keeps only in-frame clones here, not all; method: immunoSEQ multiplex PCR. The sample lists some 70,000 clones, less than 90% occurring once. The sample in question was peripheral blood, obtained before pregnancy. The receptors originated from a female donor with multiple sclerosis, enrolled in a pregnancy study.

The V gene is TRBV19, the J gene TRBJ2-3; D remains ambiguous. V lost 6 bases, J lost 6 bases, and 13 bases lay in between. This CDR3 is built from 13 residues. Germline-derived CDR1 and CDR2 are LNHDA and SQIVND (reference sequence). In nucleotides, the CDR3 is TGTGCCAGTAGCCCACCTTACGCGGATACGCAGTATTTT. It is translated as CASSPPYADTQYF.

The chain uses TRBV13 and TRBJ2-5, with TRBD2 as a possible D gene (6 bases). V dropped 2 bases and J dropped 5 bases, with 21 bases sitting between them. The CDR3 is 17 amino acids. The germline V gene has CDR1 PRHDT and CDR2 FYEKMQ (reference sequence). CDR3 DNA: TGTGCCAGCAGCTTATTAAGCGGGCCTCGGCTCTGGGAGACCCAGTACTTC. Its translation: CASSLLSGPRLWETQYF.

This clone showed up just once. The gene calls are TRBV18 and TRBJ2-3; 7 nucleotides match TRBD2. Looked up from germline, CDR1 is KGHSH and CDR2 is LQKENI. This CDR3 has 18 residues. Germline trimming cut 4 bases from V and 4 bases from J; bases unmatched to any gene: 17. CDR3 coding DNA: TGTGCCAGCTCACGTACGTCGTCTAGCGGAGAGGGCGCAGATACGCAGTATTTT. It translates to CASSRTSSSGEGADTQYF.

This clone appeared a single time. The chain carries TRBV21-1 and TRBJ2-7; TRBD2 was called by the table and not checked on the DNA. TRBV21-1 is given as a pseudogene. The CDR3 spans 13 residues. Written as DNA, the CDR3 is TGTGCCAGCAGCTTACGGACTAGCGGTAAGCAGTACTTC. Protein sequence: CASSLRTSGKQYF.

The chain employs TRBV12-2 and TRBJ2-5; TRBD1, as called in the table, went unchecked against the DNA. TRBV12-2 is flagged as a pseudogene. This CDR3 is 18 amino acids long. The CDR3 region has the DNA TGTGCAAGTCGCTTAGGGAGGGGGGACAGGGGGTACCAAGAGACCCAGTACTTC. Translated, it gives CASRLGRGDRGYQETQYF.

V usage is TRBV19 and J usage is TRBJ1-1; TRBD1 aligns across 11 bases. With V trimmed by 6 bases and J by 7 bases, 7 bases remained unmatched. The CDR3 loop spans 14 amino acids. CDR1 and CDR2 (germline): LNHDA, SQIVND (reference sequence). CDR3 amino acids: CASSHVGTGGEAFF. The CDR3 DNA reads as TGTGCCAGTAGCCACGTCGGGACAGGGGGTGAAGCTTTCTTT.

CDR3 DNA sequence: TGCGCCAGCAGCTTGGTGAGGTTATCTATAGCGGCCCTCTCCTACAATGAGCAGTTCTTC. It codes for CASSLVRLSIAALSYNEQFF. V and J are TRBV5-1 and TRBJ2-1, with D maybe TRBD2 (6 bases). The CDR3 loop spans 20 amino acids. The V gene lost 0 bases and the J gene lost 0 bases, with 22 bases spanning the gap. Per the germline V gene, CDR1 is SGHRS and CDR2 is YFSETQ.

The CDR3 spells CAISETGQGGTGELFF. The CDR3 coding sequence is TGTGCCATCAGTGAGACAGGACAGGGGGGAACCGGGGAGCTGTTTTTT. The chain joins TRBV10-3 to TRBJ2-2; 10 nucleotides line up with TRBD1. The ends lost 2 bases at V and 5 bases at J; junction bases unmatched: 5. CDR3 length equals 16 residues. CDR1 ENHRY and CDR2 SYGVKD come from the germline V gene.

The genes are TRBV5-6 and TRBJ1-6, with D perhaps TRBD1 (5 bases). V was clipped by 4 bases and J by 10 bases, with 21 bases between them. The CDR3 is 16 amino acids. CDR1 and CDR2 (germline): SGHDT, YYEEEE. In DNA, the CDR3 is TGTGCCAGCAGCCCGCCGGGGCCCCAGGACTACTCACCCCTCCACTTT. It is translated as CASSPPGPQDYSPLHF.

The V and J genes are TRBV6-5 and TRBJ1-1; D remains unclear. This CDR3 region has 14 residues. V was clipped by 8 bases and J by 3 bases, with 16 bases between them. Germline CDR1 and CDR2: MNHEY and SVGAGI. CDR3 residues: CASGGPFVDTEAFF. CDR3 bases: TGTGCCAGCGGAGGGCCGTTTGTTGACACTGAAGCTTTCTTT.

The rearrangement links TRBV11-3 to TRBJ1-1; D is perhaps TRBD1 (5 bases). Trimming removed 5 bases at V and 1 base at J, with 14 bases between. The CDR3 spans 15 residues. Germline V gene lookup returns CDR1 SGHNT and CDR2 YENEEA. The CDR3 spells CASSPTPQGNTEAFF. CDR3 coding DNA: TGTGCCAGCAGCCCGACACCCCAGGGGAACACTGAAGCTTTCTTT.

CDR3 sequence: CASSDRADYEQYF. DNA of the CDR3: TGTGCCAGCAGTGACAGGGCAGACTACGAGCAGTACTTC. The V call is TRBV2, the J call TRBJ2-7; possibly TRBD1 for D (5 bases). The CDR3 has 13 amino acids. Between the trimmed V and J ends, which lost 3 bases and 3 bases, there was a span of 9 bases. From germline, CDR1 is SNHLY and CDR2 FYNNEI. Based on the CDR3 plus reference TRBV2 and TRBJ2-7, the full variable domain is EPEVTQTPSHQVTQMGQEVILRCVPISNHLYFYWYRQILGQKVEFLVSFYNNEISEKSEIFDDQFSVERPDGSNFTLKIRSTKLEDSAMYFCASSDRADYEQYFGPGTRLTVT.

J is TRBJ2-1 and V is TRBV10-1; weak D call: TRBD2 (7 bases). Germline assignment: CDR1 WNHNN and CDR2 SYGVQD (reference sequence). This CDR3 contains 14 residues. V lost 0 bases to trimming and J lost 7 bases, with 10 bases between them. CDR3 coding DNA: TGCGCCAGCAGTGAGTCGGGGGGGCTTAATGAGCAGTTCTTC. It yields the protein CASSESGGLNEQFF.

The chain employs TRBV2 and TRBJ1-5; a possible D gene is TRBD1 (6 bases). CDR3 size: 14 residues. CDR1 and CDR2 from the germline V gene are SNHLY and FYNNEI. Between the trimmed V and J ends, which lost 5 bases and 6 bases, there was a span of 14 bases. The CDR3 sequence: CASSWGGAGQPQHF. CDR3 bases: TGTGCCAGCAGTTGGGGGGGCGCGGGTCAGCCCCAGCATTTT.

The chain recombines TRBV9 with TRBJ2-5; the match to TRBD2 covers 8 bases. V shed 1 base, J shed 7 bases, and the junction held 9 bases outside the gene matches. Looked up from germline, CDR1 is SGDLS and CDR2 is YYNGEE. CDR3 length: 15 residues. The CDR3 is CASSVYPGGHVTQYF. For the CDR3, the DNA is TGTGCCAGCAGCGTATATCCGGGGGGGCACGTGACCCAGTACTTC.

J is TRBJ1-3 and V is TRBV5-1; D is undetermined. There are 13 residues in the CDR3. Germline assignment: CDR1 SGHRS and CDR2 YFSETQ. With 3 bases removed from V and 0 bases from J, the gap between germline ends came to 4 bases. CDR3 DNA: TGCGCCAGCAGCTCCGGCTCTGGAAACACCATATATTTT. Its protein is CASSSGSGNTIYF.

V gene TRBV5-1 combines with J gene TRBJ1-1, with unresolved D. With 4 bases removed from V and 1 base from J, the gap between germline ends came to 11 bases. The CDR3 totals 14 residues. CDR1 is SGHRS and CDR2 is YFSETQ in the germline V gene. The DNA of the CDR3 is TGCGCCAGCAGCGGAAACAGAGAGAACACTGAAGCTTTCTTT. Translating gives CASSGNRENTEAFF.

The gene calls are TRBV30 and TRBJ2-1, with no clear D. The CDR3 sequence is 10 residues long. Germline lookup yields CDR1 GTSNPN and CDR2 SVGIG (reference sequence). The ends were cut back, 3 bases at V and 7 bases at J, with 4 bases in the middle. CDR3 nucleotides: TGTGCCTGGAGACTGAATGAGCAGTTCTTC. Translation: CAWRLNEQFF.

The CDR3 spells CASKLNSGPTYEQYF. As DNA, the CDR3 is TGTGCCAGCAAATTAAACAGCGGACCAACCTACGAGCAGTACTTC. This chain uses TRBV7-9 with TRBJ2-7; a weak D match, TRBD2 (5 bases). Germline-derived CDR1 and CDR2 are SEHNR and FQNEAQ (reference sequence). This CDR3 contains 15 residues. V lost 7 bases and J 2 bases, leaving 18 bases between the germline ends.

The chain joins TRBV7-9 to TRBJ1-4; D ambiguous. Germline CDR1 SEHNR, CDR2 FQNEAQ (reference sequence). The V end lost 3 bases, the J end lost 7 bases, and 12 bases lay between the germline ends. This CDR3 is built from 14 residues. The CDR3 region has the DNA TGTGCCAGCAGCTTCGCCGACGTAGCTGAAAAACTGTTTTTT. Encoded protein: CASSFADVAEKLFF.